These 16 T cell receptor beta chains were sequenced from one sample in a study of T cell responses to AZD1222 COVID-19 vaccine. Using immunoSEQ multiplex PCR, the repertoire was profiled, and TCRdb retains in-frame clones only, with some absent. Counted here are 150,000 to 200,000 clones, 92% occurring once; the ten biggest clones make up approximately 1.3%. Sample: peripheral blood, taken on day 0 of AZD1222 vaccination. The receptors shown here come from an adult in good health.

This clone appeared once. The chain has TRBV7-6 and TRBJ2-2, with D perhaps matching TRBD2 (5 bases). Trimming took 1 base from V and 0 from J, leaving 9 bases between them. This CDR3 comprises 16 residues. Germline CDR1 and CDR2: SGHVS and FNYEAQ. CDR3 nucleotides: TGTGCCAGCAGCTTAGTTCCGGGGTCGAACACCGGGGAGCTGTTTTTT. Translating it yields CASSLVPGSNTGELFF.

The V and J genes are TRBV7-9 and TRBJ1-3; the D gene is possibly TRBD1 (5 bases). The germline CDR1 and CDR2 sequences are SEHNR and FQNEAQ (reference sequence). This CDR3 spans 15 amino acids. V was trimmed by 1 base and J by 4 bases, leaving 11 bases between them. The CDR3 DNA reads TGTGCCAGCAGCTTAGTTATAGGGGAAGGAAACACCATATATTTT. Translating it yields CASSLVIGEGNTIYF.

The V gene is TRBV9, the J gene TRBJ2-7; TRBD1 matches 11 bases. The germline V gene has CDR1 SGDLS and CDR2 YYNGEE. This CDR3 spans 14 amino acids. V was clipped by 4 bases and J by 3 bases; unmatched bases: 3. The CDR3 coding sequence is TGTGCCAGCAGCCCGGACAGGGGGCTCTACGAGCAGTACTTC. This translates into CASSPDRGLYEQYF.

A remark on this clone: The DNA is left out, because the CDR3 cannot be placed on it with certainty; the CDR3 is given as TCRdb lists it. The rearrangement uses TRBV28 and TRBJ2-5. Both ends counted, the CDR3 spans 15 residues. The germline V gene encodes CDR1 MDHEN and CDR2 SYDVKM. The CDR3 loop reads CASSFRGRPRETQYF.

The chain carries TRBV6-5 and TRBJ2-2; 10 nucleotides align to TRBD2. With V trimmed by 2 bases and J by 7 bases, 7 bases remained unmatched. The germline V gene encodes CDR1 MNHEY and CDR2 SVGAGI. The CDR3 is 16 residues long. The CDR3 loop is CASSYTLTSGVGELFF. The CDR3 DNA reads TGTGCCAGCAGTTACACGCTTACTAGCGGGGTCGGGGAGCTGTTTTTT.

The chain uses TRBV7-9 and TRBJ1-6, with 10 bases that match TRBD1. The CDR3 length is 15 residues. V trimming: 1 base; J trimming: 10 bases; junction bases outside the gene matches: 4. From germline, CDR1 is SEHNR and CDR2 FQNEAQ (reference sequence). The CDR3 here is CASSLVGTGVSPLHF. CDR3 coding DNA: TGTGCCAGCAGCTTAGTAGGGACAGGGGTGTCACCCCTCCACTTT. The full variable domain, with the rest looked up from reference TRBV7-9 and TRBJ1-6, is DTGVSQNPRHKITKRGQNVTFRCDPISEHNRLYWYRQTLGQGPEFLTYFQNEAQLEKSRLLSDRFSAERPKGSFSTLEIQRTEQGDSAMYLCASSLVGTGVSPLHFGNGTRLTVT.

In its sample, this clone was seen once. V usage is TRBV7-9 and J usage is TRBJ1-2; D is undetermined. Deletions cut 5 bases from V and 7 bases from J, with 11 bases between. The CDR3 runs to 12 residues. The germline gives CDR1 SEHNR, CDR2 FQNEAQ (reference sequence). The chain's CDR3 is CASSPADGGYTF. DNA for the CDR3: TGTGCCAGCAGCCCGGCCGATGGTGGCTACACCTTC.

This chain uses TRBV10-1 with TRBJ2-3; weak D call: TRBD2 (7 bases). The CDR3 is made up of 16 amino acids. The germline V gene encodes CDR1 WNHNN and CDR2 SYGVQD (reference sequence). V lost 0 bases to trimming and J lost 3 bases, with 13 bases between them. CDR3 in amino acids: CASSESRGARTDTQYF. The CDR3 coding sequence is TGCGCCAGCAGTGAGTCCCGGGGGGCGAGGACAGATACGCAGTATTTT.

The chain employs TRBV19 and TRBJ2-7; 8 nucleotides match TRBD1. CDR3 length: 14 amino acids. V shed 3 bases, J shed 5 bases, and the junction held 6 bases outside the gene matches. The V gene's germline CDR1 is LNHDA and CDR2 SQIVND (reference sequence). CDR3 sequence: CASSIQGAIDEQYF. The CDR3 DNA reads TGTGCCAGTAGTATTCAGGGGGCGATCGACGAGCAGTACTTC.

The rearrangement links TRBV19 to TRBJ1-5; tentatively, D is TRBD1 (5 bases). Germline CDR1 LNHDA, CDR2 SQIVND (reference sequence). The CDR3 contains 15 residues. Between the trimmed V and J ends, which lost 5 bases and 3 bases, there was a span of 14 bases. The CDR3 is CASSSRDGYNQPQHF. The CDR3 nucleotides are TGTGCCAGTAGTTCCCGGGACGGCTACAATCAGCCCCAGCATTTT.

The CDR3 protein is CASSYSTGVPQETQYF. In nucleotides, the CDR3 is TGTGCCAGCAGTTACTCAACGGGGGTACCCCAAGAGACCCAGTACTTC. J is TRBJ2-5 and V is TRBV6-2 or TRBV6-3; D may be TRBD2 (6 bases). The CDR3 runs to 16 residues. Germline CDR1 MNHEY, CDR2 SVGEGT. V was shortened by 0 bases and J by 1 base, with 12 bases between the two germline ends.

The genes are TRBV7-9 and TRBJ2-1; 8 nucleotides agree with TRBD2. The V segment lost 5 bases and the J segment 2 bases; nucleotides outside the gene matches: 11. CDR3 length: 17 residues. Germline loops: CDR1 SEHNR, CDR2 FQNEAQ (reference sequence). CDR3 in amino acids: CASSPVAGGFPYNEQFF. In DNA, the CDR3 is TGTGCCAGCAGCCCGGTTGCGGGGGGCTTCCCCTACAATGAGCAGTTCTTC.

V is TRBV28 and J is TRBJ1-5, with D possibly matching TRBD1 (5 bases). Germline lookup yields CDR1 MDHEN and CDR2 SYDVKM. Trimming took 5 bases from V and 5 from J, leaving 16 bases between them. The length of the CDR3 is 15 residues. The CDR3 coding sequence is TGTGCCAGCAGTGGGGCGAGGGGTTCGGATCAGCCCCAGCATTTT. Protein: CASSGARGSDQPQHF.

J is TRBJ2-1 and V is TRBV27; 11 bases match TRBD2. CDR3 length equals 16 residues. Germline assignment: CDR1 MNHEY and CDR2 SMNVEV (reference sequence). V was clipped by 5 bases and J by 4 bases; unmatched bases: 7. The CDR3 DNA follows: TGTGCCAGCAGTGCGGTTAGCGGGGGGGCGTACAATGAGCAGTTCTTC. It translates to CASSAVSGGAYNEQFF.

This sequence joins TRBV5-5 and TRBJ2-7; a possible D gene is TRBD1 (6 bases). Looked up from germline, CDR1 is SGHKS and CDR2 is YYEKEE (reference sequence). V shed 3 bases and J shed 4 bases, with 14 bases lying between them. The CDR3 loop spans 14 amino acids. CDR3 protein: CASSYGGRGYEQYF. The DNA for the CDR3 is TGTGCCAGCAGCTATGGGGGCCGCGGGTACGAGCAGTACTTC.

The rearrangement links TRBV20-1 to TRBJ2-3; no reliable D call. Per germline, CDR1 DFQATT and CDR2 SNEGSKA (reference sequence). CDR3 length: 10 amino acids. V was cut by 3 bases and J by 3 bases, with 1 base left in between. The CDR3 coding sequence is TGCAGTGCTAGTACAGATACGCAGTATTTT. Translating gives CSASTDTQYF.